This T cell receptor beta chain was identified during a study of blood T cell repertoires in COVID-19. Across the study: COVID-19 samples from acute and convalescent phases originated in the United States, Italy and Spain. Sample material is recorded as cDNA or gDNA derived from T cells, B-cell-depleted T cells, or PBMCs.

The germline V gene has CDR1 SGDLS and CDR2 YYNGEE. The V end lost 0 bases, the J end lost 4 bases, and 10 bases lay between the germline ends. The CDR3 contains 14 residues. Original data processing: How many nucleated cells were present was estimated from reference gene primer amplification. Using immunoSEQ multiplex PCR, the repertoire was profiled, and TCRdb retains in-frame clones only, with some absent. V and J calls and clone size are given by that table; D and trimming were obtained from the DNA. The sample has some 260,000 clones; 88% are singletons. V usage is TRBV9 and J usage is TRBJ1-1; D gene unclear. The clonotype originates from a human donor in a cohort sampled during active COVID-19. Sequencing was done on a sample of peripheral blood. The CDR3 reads CASSVAPAGTEAFF. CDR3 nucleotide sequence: TGTGCCAGCAGCGTAGCTCCCGCCGGCACTGAAGCTTTCTTT.